This T cell receptor (beta chain) was sequenced in a study of response to subunit inactivated influenza vaccine. TCRdb called the RT-PCR reads again in MiXCR, with one record for every CDR3 protein. The sample includes about 650,000 distinct CDR3 sequences, 14% seen only once; the top ten take 7.6%. As for this clonotype: Its antigen is undetermined. It may be a read error: a sequence one base away is much more abundant.

Overall study results and limits: The authors proposed limited new T cell recruitment per seasonal influenza vaccination.

The CDR3 has 15 amino acids. Germline V gene lookup returns CDR1 SGDLS and CDR2 YYNGEE. J is TRBJ2-7 and V is TRBV9; no reliable D call. This receptor was identified in a man aged 50-60 years who received an inactivated influenza vaccine. The material was PBMCs from blood, obtained around two weeks before vaccination. This chain's CDR3 is CASSVEGHRSYEQCF. In nucleotides, the CDR3 is TGTGCCAGCAGCGTAGAAGGGCACCGCTCCTACGAGCAGTGCTTC.